Below are 2 T cell receptor beta chains sequenced from a single sample in a study of metastatic and nonmetastatic thyroid tumors (dated by TCRdb to about 2020). Library creation used PCR. TCRdb shows the sequencer as Illumina HiSeq 4000. The public sequencing data were trimmed at Q25 with fastp and processed into clonotypes with MiXCR by TCRdb, which kept only in-frame beta chains. The sample table shows 30,000 to 35,000 clones, and approximately 19% are seen once. 5.5% to 7.5% of the sample goes to the ten largest clones. No treatment had been received by any patient before thyroid surgery. The specimen was blood. Receptors originate from a female donor with papillary thyroid cancer or a benign thyroid nodule (not recorded which). Some clones in this sample may be carry-over from other donors' samples.

This clone was picked up many times. CDR3 loop: CATHRGGNEKLFF. In DNA form, the CDR3 reads TGTGCCACCCACAGGGGTGGAAATGAAAAACTGTTTTTT. J is TRBJ1-4 and V is TRBV2; TRBD1 matches 7 bases. This CDR3 has 13 residues. Germline lookup yields CDR1 SNHLY and CDR2 FYNNEI. J lost 5 bases, V lost 10 bases, and 7 bases had no gene match.

The sample holds many counts of this clone. The rearrangement links TRBV20-1 to TRBJ2-3; D unresolved. The CDR3 runs 13 residues. The germline V and J ends were trimmed by 4 bases and 0 bases, with 8 bases remaining between them. The V gene's germline CDR1 is DFQATT and CDR2 SNEGSKA (reference sequence). The CDR3 nucleotides are TGCAGTGCTAATCGCGCTAGCACAGATACGCAGTATTTT. It is translated as CSANRASTDTQYF.